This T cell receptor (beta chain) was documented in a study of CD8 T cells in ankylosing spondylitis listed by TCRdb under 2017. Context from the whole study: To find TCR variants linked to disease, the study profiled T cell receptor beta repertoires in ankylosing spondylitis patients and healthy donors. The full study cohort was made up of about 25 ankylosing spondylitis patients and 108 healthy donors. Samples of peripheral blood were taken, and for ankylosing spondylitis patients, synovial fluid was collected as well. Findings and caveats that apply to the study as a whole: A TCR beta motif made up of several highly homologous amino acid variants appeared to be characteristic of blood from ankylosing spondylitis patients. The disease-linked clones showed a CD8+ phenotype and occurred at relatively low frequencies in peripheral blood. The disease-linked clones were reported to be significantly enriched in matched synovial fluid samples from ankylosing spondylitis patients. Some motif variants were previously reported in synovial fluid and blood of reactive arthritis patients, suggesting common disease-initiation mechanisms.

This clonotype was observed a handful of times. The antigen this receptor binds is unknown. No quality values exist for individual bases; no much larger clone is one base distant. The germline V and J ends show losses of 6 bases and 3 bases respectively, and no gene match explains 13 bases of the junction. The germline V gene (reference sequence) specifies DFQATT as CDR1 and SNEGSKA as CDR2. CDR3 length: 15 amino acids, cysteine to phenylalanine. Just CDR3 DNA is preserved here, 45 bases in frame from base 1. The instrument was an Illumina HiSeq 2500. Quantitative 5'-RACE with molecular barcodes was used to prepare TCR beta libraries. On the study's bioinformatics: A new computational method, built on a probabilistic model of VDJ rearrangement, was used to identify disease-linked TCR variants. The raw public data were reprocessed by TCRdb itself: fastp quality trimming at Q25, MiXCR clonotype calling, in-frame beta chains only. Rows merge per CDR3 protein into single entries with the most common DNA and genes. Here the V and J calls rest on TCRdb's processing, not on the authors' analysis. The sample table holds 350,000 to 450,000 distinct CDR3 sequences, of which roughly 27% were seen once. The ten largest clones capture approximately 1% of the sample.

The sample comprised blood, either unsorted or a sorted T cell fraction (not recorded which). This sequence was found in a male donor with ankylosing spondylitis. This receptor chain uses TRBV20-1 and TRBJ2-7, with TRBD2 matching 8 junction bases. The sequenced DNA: TGCAGTGCCCCTAATCCCGGGACTAGTCGCTACGAGCAGTACTTC. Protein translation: CSAPNPGTSRYEQYF.